The sample holds a few counts of the clone carrying this T cell receptor (beta chain). TCRdb's table, derived via immunoSEQ multiplex PCR, lists solely in-frame clones and lacks some. The data show nearly 50,000 clones, about 81% seen once. These data come from a study of OX40 agonist ivuxolimab in advanced cancers. Germline V lookup: CDR1 SQVTM, CDR2 ANQGSEA. The CDR3 has 15 amino acids. J gave up 5 bases and V 5 bases, and 12 bases lay outside the gene matches. Here the sequenced sample was CD4+ or CD8+ T cells sorted from blood, taken in a trial of the OX40 agonist ivuxolimab. The chain employs TRBV29-1 and TRBJ2-7; 10 nucleotides agree with TRBD1. This TCR derives from an adult with an advanced solid tumor such as melanoma, head and neck, liver or kidney cancer. The DNA for the CDR3 is TGCAGCGTTTCCGGATTGACAGGGGGCACCGACGAGCAGTACTTC. Its protein product is CSVSGLTGGTDEQYF.